This T cell receptor beta chain stems from a study of blood T cell repertoires in COVID-19. Sequencing was performed with immunoSEQ multiplex PCR; in TCRdb, only in-frame clones are kept and a portion is missing. The profile shows over 60,000 clones, approximately 84% of them singletons. Sequenced material: peripheral blood. The receptor's source is a man between 65 and 85 years old with active or convalescent COVID-19.

The CDR3 region is CASSQVAATQYF. For the CDR3, the DNA is TGTGCCAGCAGCCAAGTGGCCGCGACCCAGTACTTC. This rearrangement joins TRBV3-1 (or the pseudogene TRBV3-2) to TRBJ2-5; no firm D call. The CDR3 sequence is 12 residues long. Germline CDR1 LGHDT, CDR2 YNNKEL (reference sequence). Trimming took off 1 base at V and 7 bases at J, with 7 bases between the two ends.